This T cell receptor (beta chain) was identified during a study of control samples from healthy donors and cancer patients. The protocol was immunoSEQ multiplex PCR, while the TCRdb copy is restricted to in-frame clones and leaves out a portion. The table records tens of thousands of clones, 85% of them present only once. Sequenced input: blood. The source is a man younger than 40 in good health.

CDR3 sequence reads: CASSPGTDTQYF. The CDR3 region has the DNA TGTGCCAGCAGCCCCGGCACAGATACGCAGTATTTT. V is TRBV7-8 and J is TRBJ2-3; no reliable D call. V was cut by 5 bases and J by 1 base, with 4 bases left in between. CDR1 and CDR2 (germline): SGHVS, FQNEAQ. The CDR3 is 12 amino acids.